This section outlines one T cell receptor beta chain sequence together with its context. It lacks a known antigen. Per-base qualities were not stored, and no clone one base away is much larger. The data were taken from a study of T cells after yellow fever vaccination (dated by TCRdb to between 2018 and 2021). Turning to the overall study: Libraries from fractions with low cell numbers were prepared with the SMART-Seq v4 Ultra Low Input RNA kit. Bulk PBMC replicates and cell subsets were isolated from blood drawn at multiple timepoints before and after both primary and secondary immunization. To follow T-cell clones before and after primary and booster YFV17D yellow fever vaccination, bulk TCR alpha and beta repertoires were sequenced over time. The cohort comprised two healthy male donors, one aged 18 to 29 and one aged 30 to 40 years.

The CDR3 has 15 amino acids, counting the end cysteine and phenylalanine. CDR3 DNA only is kept here, 45 bases in frame from base 1. The germline V gene (reference sequence) specifies DFQATT as CDR1 and SNEGSKA as CDR2. Trimming at the junction amounts to 5 bases on V and 2 bases on J, and the germline ends lie 18 bases apart. Study-wide findings and limitations: A small fraction of clonotypes appeared in both the CD4 and CD8 compartments, likely as a result of convergent recombination. Only two donors were included in the study, so the extent to which the findings can be generalized is limited. Compared with the primary T-cell response, the secondary T-cell response was faster but weaker, reaching its peak on day 5 rather than on day 15. Because abundant contaminating clonotypes from the bulk population could be contained in FACS-sorted repertoires, computational filtering was required. Most clones expanded after primary vaccination were re-detected after the booster (about 95% of CD4 and approximately 88% of CD8), suggesting broad memory maintenance.

TCR cDNA was made using 5'RACE template switching, a step that added a universal primer site and unique molecular identifiers. Priming for cDNA synthesis came from both the TCR alpha and TCR beta constant segments. Library amplification used two PCR steps, and the second PCR step added sample barcodes and sequencing adapters. Libraries were sequenced on Illumina HiSeq 2500 (2x100 bp) or NovaSeq (2x150 bp). From the authors' description of their analysis: MIGEC handled demultiplexing of reads and collapsing into UMI consensus sequences, while MiXCR performed V(D)J alignment. Clonotypes responding to the vaccine were identified with edgeR on replicate PBMC samples, with the criteria of FDR below 0.01 and a log2 fold change above 5 up to day 15. CD4 or CD8 identity was assigned to each bulk clonotype according to whether the clonotype was present at higher abundance in the sequenced CD4 repertoire or the sequenced CD8 repertoire. TCRdb handled the public reads itself, with Q25 trimming in fastp and clone calling in MiXCR, and kept productive beta chains. One record per CDR3 amino acid sequence lists the most common genes and DNA. What appears here as the V and J calls and clone size reflects TCRdb's work, not the paper's. The sample table shows some 500,000 distinct CDR3 sequences, and approximately 13% are seen once. The top ten hold about 14% of the sample.

According to the study, the label for this sample's treatment or condition signals: live attenuated yellow fever vaccine strain. At each blood-draw timepoint, two biological replicates of bulk PBMCs were obtained. PBMCs were isolated from peripheral blood using a standard Ficoll-Paque protocol. TriZol was used to extract RNA from bulk PBMCs, CD4 and CD8 fractions, and dextramer-positive and dextramer-negative fractions. Rearrangement joined TRBV20-1 to TRBJ2-5; there is no confident call for the D gene. The sample in question was PBMCs, obtained on the day of the yellow fever booster vaccination. This TCR was sampled from a man aged 25-40 years who received the YFV17D yellow fever vaccine. The CDR3 corresponds to CSAFRALAEQETQYF. The bases read TGCAGTGCTTTCCGGGCCTTGGCGGAGCAAGAGACCCAGTACTTC.